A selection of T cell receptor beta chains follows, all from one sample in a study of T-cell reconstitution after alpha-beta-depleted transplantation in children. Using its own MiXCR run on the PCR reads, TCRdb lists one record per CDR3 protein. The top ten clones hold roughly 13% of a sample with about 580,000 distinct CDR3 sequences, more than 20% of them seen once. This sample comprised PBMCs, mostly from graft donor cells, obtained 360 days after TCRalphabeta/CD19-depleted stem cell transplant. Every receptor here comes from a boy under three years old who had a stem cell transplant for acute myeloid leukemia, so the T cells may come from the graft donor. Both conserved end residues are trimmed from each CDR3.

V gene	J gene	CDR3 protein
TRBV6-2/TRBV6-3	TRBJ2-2	ASRDTSEAGELF
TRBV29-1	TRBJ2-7	SVVMWVDGFDSYEQY
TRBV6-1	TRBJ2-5	ASTPRATSGGQETQY
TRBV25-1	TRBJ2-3	ASSEFERGGTDTQY
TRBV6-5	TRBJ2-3	ASLGAGGGRDTQY
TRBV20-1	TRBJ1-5	SARDSGHHQPQH
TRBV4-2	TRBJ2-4	ASSQDLAGGPENIQY
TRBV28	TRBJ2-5	ASSWTGKETQY
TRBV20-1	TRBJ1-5	SASQLRELRGNQPQH
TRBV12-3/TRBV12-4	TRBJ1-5	ASSRTGGDQPQH
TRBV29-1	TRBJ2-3	SVEGLAPDTQY
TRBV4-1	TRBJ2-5	ASSQDLGLGETQY
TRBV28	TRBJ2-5	ASSLWAGKETQY
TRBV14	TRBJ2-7	ASSSGQQSYEQY
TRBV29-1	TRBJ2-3	SAPTGGNKDTQY
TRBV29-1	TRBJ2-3	SVGDRGPSDTQY
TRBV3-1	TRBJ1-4	ASSQASFATNEKLF
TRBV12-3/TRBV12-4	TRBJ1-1	ASSPGGRATEAF
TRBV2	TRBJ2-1	ASSPGQRLNEQF
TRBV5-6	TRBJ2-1	ASSLGGQSSINEQF
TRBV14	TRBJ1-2	ASSRTGVGYT
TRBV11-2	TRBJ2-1	ASSLDRHSYNEQF
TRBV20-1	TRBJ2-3	SARVSVFSTDTQY
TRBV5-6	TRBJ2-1	ASSTNRVREF
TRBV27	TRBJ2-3	ASSFQAASTDTQY
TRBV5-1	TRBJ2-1	ASSYGEPNSYNEQF
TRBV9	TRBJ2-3	ASSVTGIWADTQY
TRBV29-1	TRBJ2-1	SVERKRDEQF
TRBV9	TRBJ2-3	ASTLTSGVADTQY